This T cell receptor (beta chain) came from a study of blood T cells in healthy people across ages. The authors ran a second PCR of about 7 to 11 cycles using a sample-barcoded 5' primer and a J-beta primer mix. Every cDNA was tagged by a template-switch adaptor with 12 random nucleotides. MiXCR, applied by TCRdb to the 5' RACE reads, yields one record per CDR3 protein. The top ten clones hold under 35% of a sample with about 680,000 distinct CDR3 sequences, approximately 49% of them seen once. The CDR3 contains 12 residues. Trimming shortened V by 3 bases and J by 15 bases, and 15 bases separated the two germline ends. The study's findings and limits: Unsorted PBMCs prevented conclusive naive versus antigen-experienced comparison. Diversity was higher, and naive CD4+ cells more numerous, in long-lived donors than in aged donors.

Total RNA, at least 5 micrograms per sample, was extracted from PBMCs. With respect to this clonotype: Its antigen is still unknown.

The chain joins TRBV12-3 or TRBV12-4 to TRBJ2-1; D might be TRBD2 (7 bases). This sequence originates from a woman aged 55-75 years in good health. Sequenced material: blood. The CDR3 is CASSFGGRMAFF. The CDR3 DNA is TGTGCCAGCAGTTTCGGGGGGCGCATGGCGTTCTTC.